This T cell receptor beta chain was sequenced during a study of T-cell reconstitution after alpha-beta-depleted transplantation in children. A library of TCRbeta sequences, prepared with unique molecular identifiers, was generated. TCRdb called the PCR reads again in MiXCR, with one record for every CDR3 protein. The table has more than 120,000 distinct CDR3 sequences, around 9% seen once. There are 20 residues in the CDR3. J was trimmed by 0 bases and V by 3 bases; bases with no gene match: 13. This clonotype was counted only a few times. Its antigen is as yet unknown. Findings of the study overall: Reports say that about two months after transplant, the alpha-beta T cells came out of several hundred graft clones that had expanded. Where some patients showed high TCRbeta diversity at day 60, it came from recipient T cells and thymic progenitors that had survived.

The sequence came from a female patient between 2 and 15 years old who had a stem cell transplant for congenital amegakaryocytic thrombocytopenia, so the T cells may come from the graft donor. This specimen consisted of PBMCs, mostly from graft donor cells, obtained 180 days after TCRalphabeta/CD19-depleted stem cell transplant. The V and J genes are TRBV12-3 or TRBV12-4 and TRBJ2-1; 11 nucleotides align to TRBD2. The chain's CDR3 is CASSFLLAGGSWSSYNEQFF. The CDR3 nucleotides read TGTGCCAGCAGTTTTCTGCTAGCGGGGGGTTCCTGGAGCTCCTACAATGAGCAGTTCTTC.